The entry below gives a single T cell receptor (beta chain) sequence along with its context. Its cognate antigen is unknown. This record comes from a study of graft-versus-host responses after intestinal transplantation. Background on the study: Recipients underwent multivisceral, liver-intestinal, or isolated intestinal transplants. All recipients were given anti-thymocyte globulin induction, and tacrolimus and steroids were then administered for roughly three years.

Regarding the study as a whole: GvH clones were identified in recipient marrow, with some first appearing in ileum or blood. In patients with graft-donor T cell macrochimerism, allograft graft-versus-host to host-versus-graft clonal ratios were high.

Trimming shortened V by 2 bases and J by 7 bases, and 12 bases separated the two germline ends. Looked up from germline, CDR1 is MNHEY and CDR2 is SVGAGI. The CDR3 contains 13 residues. Produced via immunoSEQ multiplex PCR; TCRdb's table is partial and in-frame only. This sample carries 50,000 to 60,000 clones, about nine tenths of them seen once, and the ten largest clones take almost 2.5%. The material sequenced was unstimulated CD4+ T cells sorted from spleen or lymph node cells, taken before transplant. This sequence was found in a human donor who was the organ donor for an intestinal transplant. The chain links TRBV6-5 to TRBJ2-7; D is unclear. In DNA, the CDR3 is TGTGCCAGCAGTTACGTCGGAAGTGGAGAGCAGTACTTC. Translation: CASSYVGSGEQYF.